The sequence of this T cell receptor (beta chain) was determined in a study of T cells in Graves' hyperthyroidism and ophthalmopathy. There were TCR beta CDR3 regions amplified from RNA transcripts. The HTBI primer set was used in a first-round RT-PCR of the TCR CDR3. TCRdb re-called the multiplex PCR reads with MiXCR, one entry per CDR3 protein. The sample records 200,000 to 250,000 distinct CDR3 sequences, about 24% being singletons. A note on this clonotype: The antigen remains unidentified.

Uncontrolled infection, other autoimmune disease, pregnancy or lactation excluded patients. Study-level findings and limits: Ophthalmopathy was separated from stable hyperthyroidism by a 13 V-J model.

Input material: blood. The TCR originated in a woman aged 35 to 49 with Graves' ophthalmopathy.

The CDR3 DNA reads as TGTGCCAGCAGCCAGTTGGGCGGCTTCTACGAGCAGTACTTC. Its protein is CASSQLGGFYEQYF. This rearrangement joins TRBV7-2 to TRBJ2-7, with D hard to call. This CDR3 has 14 residues. Germline CDR1 reads SGHTA; CDR2 reads FQGNSA. V lost 5 bases, J lost 3 bases, and 14 bases lay in between.